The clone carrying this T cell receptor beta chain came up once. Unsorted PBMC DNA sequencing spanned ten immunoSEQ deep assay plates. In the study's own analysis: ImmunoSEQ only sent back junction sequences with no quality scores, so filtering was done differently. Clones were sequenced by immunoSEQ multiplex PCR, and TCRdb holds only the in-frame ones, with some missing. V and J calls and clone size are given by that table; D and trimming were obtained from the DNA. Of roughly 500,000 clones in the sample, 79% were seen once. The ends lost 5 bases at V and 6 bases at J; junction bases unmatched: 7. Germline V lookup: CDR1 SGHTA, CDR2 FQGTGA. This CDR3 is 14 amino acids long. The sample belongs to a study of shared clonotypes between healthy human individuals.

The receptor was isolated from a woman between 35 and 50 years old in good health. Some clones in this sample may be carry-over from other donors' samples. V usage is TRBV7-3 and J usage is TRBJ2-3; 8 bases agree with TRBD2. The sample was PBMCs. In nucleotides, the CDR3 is TGTGCCAGCAGCGCGGGACTAGTTGTGGATACGCAGTATTTT. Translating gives CASSAGLVVDTQYF.